This T cell receptor beta chain came from a study of blood T cell repertoires in COVID-19. Generated by immunoSEQ multiplex PCR, the TCRdb table keeps only in-frame clones and is missing some. Of fewer than 400,000 clones listed, about 83% are singletons. The V gene's germline CDR1 is SGHDT and CDR2 YYEEEE. The CDR3 runs 14 residues. V shed 0 bases and J shed 3 bases, with 7 bases lying between them. The TCR comes from a woman aged 50 to 60 who had recovered from COVID-19. V usage is TRBV5-6 and J usage is TRBJ1-3; D is uncertain. The sample consisted of PBMCs or T cells enriched from blood (not recorded which). The DNA for the CDR3 is TGTGCCAGCAGCTTGGGGAGCGATGGAAACACCATATATTTT. Translation: CASSLGSDGNTIYF.